The 24 T cell receptor beta chains reported below all come from one sample, sequenced in a study of shared clonotypes between healthy human individuals. TCRdb keeps only in-frame clones here, not all; method: immunoSEQ multiplex PCR. This table has 2 million to 2.5 million clones, about 92% appearing once. Sample: naive CD4+ T cells from PBMCs. Described subset: CD45RA+ positively selected. The receptors come from a man between 18 and 35 years old in good health. Some clones in this sample may be carry-over from other donors' samples.

The CDR3 here is CASSPRWALGGSSNQPQHF. As DNA, the CDR3 is TGTGCCAGCAGTCCGCGGTGGGCCCTCGGCGGGTCCAGCAATCAGCCCCAGCATTTT. The chain recombines TRBV28 with TRBJ1-5; D remains ambiguous. V gave up 5 bases and J gave up 1 base, with 24 bases separating them. Germline loops: CDR1 MDHEN, CDR2 SYDVKM. There are 19 residues in the CDR3.

This clone was found a few times. J is TRBJ2-1 and V is TRBV5-1; 12 nucleotides line up with TRBD1. CDR1 SGHRS and CDR2 YFSETQ come from the germline V gene. The CDR3 sequence is 15 residues long. The V and J ends lost 4 bases and 9 bases, in that order; junction bases with no gene match: 8. CDR3: CASSATGQGAREQFF. CDR3 nucleotides: TGCGCCAGCAGCGCAACGGGACAGGGGGCACGTGAGCAGTTCTTC.

The chain links TRBV5-1 to TRBJ2-3, with D unresolved. This CDR3 has 15 amino acids. Trimming removed 0 bases from V and 0 bases from J, with 8 bases in between. Germline V CDR1 and CDR2: SGHRS, YFSETQ. The CDR3 protein is CASSLDQSSTDTQYF. The CDR3 nucleotides read TGCGCCAGCAGCTTGGATCAGTCTAGCACAGATACGCAGTATTTT. Using reference TRBV5-1 and TRBJ2-3 for the parts outside the CDR3, the full variable domain is KAGVTQTPRYLIKTRGQQVTLSCSPISGHRSVSWYQQTPGQGLQFLFEYFSETQRNKGNFPGRFSGRQFSNSRSEMNVSTLELGDSALYLCASSLDQSSTDTQYFGPGTRLTVL.

The J gene is TRBJ2-7, the V gene TRBV5-1, with 7 bases identical to TRBD1. The V gene end was trimmed by 0 bases and the J gene end by 3 bases; junction bases not matched to a gene: 9. Germline V lookup: CDR1 SGHRS, CDR2 YFSETQ. This CDR3 is 16 amino acids long. The CDR3 DNA reads TGCGCCAGCAGCTTGGACCCGGGACAGAGATTCTACGAGCAGTACTTC. Translation gives CASSLDPGQRFYEQYF.

The genes are TRBV7-3 and TRBJ2-1, with D possibly being TRBD2 (6 bases). Trimming removed 5 bases at V and 6 bases at J, with 17 bases between. There are 15 residues in the CDR3. Germline loops: CDR1 SGHTA, CDR2 FQGTGA. As DNA, the CDR3 is TGTGCCAGCAGCCCCGGGACTTTTCACGCCAATGAGCAGTTCTTC. Encoded protein: CASSPGTFHANEQFF.

The chain links TRBV28 to TRBJ2-1; D is possibly TRBD1 (6 bases). There are 14 residues in the CDR3. The germline CDR1 and CDR2 sequences are MDHEN and SYDVKM. V lost 4 bases, J lost 9 bases, and 16 bases lay in between. This CDR3 reads CASSSLQGRLEQFF. The CDR3 DNA reads TGTGCCAGCAGTTCACTCCAGGGGCGTCTTGAGCAGTTCTTC.

The rearrangement links TRBV6-5 to TRBJ2-7; a possible D gene is TRBD1 (6 bases). Trimming took 9 bases from V and 2 from J, leaving 14 bases between them. The V gene's germline CDR1 is MNHEY and CDR2 SVGAGI. The CDR3 spans 13 residues. In DNA, the CDR3 is TGTGCCAGTCGGTCAGGGGCCGCCTACGAGCAGTACTTC. Its protein is CASRSGAAYEQYF.

This clone has only one observation. The chain joins TRBV27 to TRBJ2-7, with TRBD2 identical over 14 bases. Germline CDR1 is MNHEY and CDR2 is SMNVEV (reference sequence). This CDR3 region has 15 residues. Trimming took 6 bases from V and 2 from J; bases not matched to a gene: 3. CDR3 sequence reads: CASRLGLAGAYEQYF. The CDR3 DNA is TGTGCCAGCAGATTGGGACTAGCGGGGGCCTACGAGCAGTACTTC.

The rearrangement joins TRBV2 to TRBJ2-1; TRBD2 agrees at 7 bases. The germline gives CDR1 SNHLY, CDR2 FYNNEI. The CDR3 spans 13 residues. CDR3 DNA sequence: TGTAGCGATGGCGGGAGATCGGTCAATGAGCAGTTCTTC. Its protein is CSDGGRSVNEQFF.

The chain recombines TRBV27 with TRBJ2-5, with 15 nucleotides matching TRBD2. The V segment lost 8 bases and the J segment 5 bases; nucleotides outside the gene matches: 3. The CDR3 runs to 14 residues. The germline V gene encodes CDR1 MNHEY and CDR2 SMNVEV (reference sequence). This CDR3 is CASRTSGRVETQYF. The CDR3 DNA reads TGTGCCAGCCGGACTAGCGGGAGGGTGGAGACCCAGTACTTC.

The chain is built from TRBV5-1 and TRBJ2-6, with D possibly TRBD1 on 5 matching bases. The CDR3 is 14 amino acids. V was cut by 6 bases and J by 0 bases, with 7 bases left in between. Looked up from germline, CDR1 is SGHRS and CDR2 is YFSETQ. In DNA form, the CDR3 reads TGCGCCAGCAATAGGGGCTCTGGGGCCAACGTCCTGACTTTC. Its protein product is CASNRGSGANVLTF.

This chain joins TRBV2 and TRBJ1-4; 10 nucleotides agree with TRBD1. Germline CDR1 and CDR2: SNHLY and FYNNEI. CDR3 length: 14 amino acids. Trimming at V came to 5 bases and at J to 6 bases, leaving 3 bases not matched to a gene. CDR3 DNA sequence: TGTGCCAGCAGTACAGACAGGGGGCATGAAAAACTGTTTTTT. Translated, it gives CASSTDRGHEKLFF.

This chain connects TRBV19 to TRBJ2-5; a weak D match, TRBD1 (5 bases). Per the germline V gene, CDR1 is LNHDA and CDR2 is SQIVND (reference sequence). The V end was cut by 5 bases, the J end by 7 bases, with 17 bases between. The CDR3 has 14 amino acids. Written as DNA, the CDR3 is TGTGCCAGTAGTCCCGACCAACCCCAGGGGACCCAGTACTTC. This translates into CASSPDQPQGTQYF.

This clone was recorded only once. The V gene is TRBV27, the J gene TRBJ1-1, with TRBD1 as a possible D gene (5 bases). V was pared by 7 bases and J by 8 bases, with 20 bases between. The germline V gene has CDR1 MNHEY and CDR2 SMNVEV (reference sequence). CDR3 length equals 14 residues. In nucleotides, the CDR3 is TGTGCCAGCAACGGCCGGGGCAGCTATACAGAAGCTTTCTTT. Translated, it gives CASNGRGSYTEAFF.

The J gene is TRBJ2-1, the V gene TRBV5-1; D possibly uses TRBD1 or TRBD2 (5 bases each). Looked up from germline, CDR1 is SGHRS and CDR2 is YFSETQ. The germline V and J ends were trimmed by 4 bases and 9 bases, with 17 bases remaining between them. The CDR3 totals 14 residues. As DNA, the CDR3 is TGCGCCAGCAGCGGGGACGAGGGCCGGAGTGAGCAGTTCTTC. Its protein is CASSGDEGRSEQFF.

The rearrangement links TRBV10-3 to TRBJ1-1, with a possible D match to TRBD1 (6 bases). CDR3 length: 15 amino acids. Trimming left V 0 bases short and J 6 bases short, with 14 bases between. Looked up from germline, CDR1 is ENHRY and CDR2 is SYGVKD. CDR3: CAISESRQGYPEAFF. The CDR3 coding sequence is TGTGCCATCAGTGAGTCGCGGCAGGGGTACCCTGAAGCTTTCTTT.

The rearrangement joins TRBV19 to TRBJ1-4; D is uncertain. CDR3 length: 17 amino acids. Germline V gives CDR1 LNHDA, CDR2 SQIVND (reference sequence). Deletions cut 10 bases from V and 0 bases from J, with 21 bases between. In nucleotides, the CDR3 is TGTGCCACCGCAGACCCGTCCTTATTTGCAACTAATGAAAAACTGTTTTTT. Residues: CATADPSLFATNEKLFF.

The CDR3 nucleotides are TGTGCCAGCAGCGGGTCAGATGAGCAGTTCTTC. Residues: CASSGSDEQFF. The chain is built from TRBV9 and TRBJ2-1; the D is unclear. The germline V and J ends were trimmed by 3 bases and 8 bases, with 6 bases remaining between them. The V gene's germline CDR1 is SGDLS and CDR2 YYNGEE. The CDR3 has 11 residues.

This clone was observed a few times. Other DNA variants within this sample encode the same CDR3. This chain joins TRBV9 and TRBJ2-3, with D unclear. Looked up from germline, CDR1 is SGDLS and CDR2 is YYNGEE. V was pared by 2 bases and J by 0 bases, with 1 base between. The CDR3 contains 12 residues. The chain's CDR3 is CASSVSTDTQYF. CDR3 nucleotides: TGTGCCAGCAGCGTCAGCACAGATACGCAGTATTTT.

V is TRBV7-2 and J is TRBJ2-1; the match to TRBD1 covers 7 bases. Per germline, CDR1 SGHTA and CDR2 FQGNSA. V lost 5 bases and J lost 8; bases outside the gene matches: 6. The CDR3 is 13 residues long. For the CDR3, the DNA is TGTGCCAGCAGCCGGGACAGAGGCCATGAGCAGTTCTTC. Translation: CASSRDRGHEQFF.

This sequence joins TRBV14 and TRBJ1-2, with D tentatively TRBD1 (5 bases). CDR1 is SGHDN and CDR2 is FVKESK in the germline V gene. The CDR3 is 16 residues long. V shed 0 bases and J shed 1 base, with 12 bases lying between them. The CDR3 sequence is CASSQDKGSLNYGYTF. CDR3 DNA sequence: TGTGCCAGCAGCCAAGATAAGGGGAGCCTTAACTATGGCTACACCTTC.

Comments on this clone: The sample contains more than one DNA sequence encoding this CDR3. The rearrangement uses TRBV5-1 and TRBJ2-1, with 7 bases aligning to TRBD2. This CDR3 region has 15 residues. CDR1 SGHRS and CDR2 YFSETQ come from the germline V gene. J was trimmed by 2 bases and V by 0 bases; bases with no gene match: 2. The CDR3, as DNA: TGCGCCAGCAGCTTGGGACTAGCTACCTACAATGAGCAGTTCTTC. Translation: CASSLGLATYNEQFF.

The chain recombines TRBV4-2 with TRBJ2-1; TRBD1 agrees at 10 bases. The CDR3 is 15 residues long. V shed 2 bases, J shed 8 bases, and the junction held 6 bases outside the gene matches. Germline lookup yields CDR1 LGHNA and CDR2 YNFKEQ. CDR3 DNA sequence: TGTGCCAGCAGCCAACGGACAGGGGGAGTTTATGAGCAGTTCTTC. Its protein product is CASSQRTGGVYEQFF.

The CDR3 is CASSESKLAGVTGELFF. CDR3 sequence (DNA): TGCGCCAGCAGTGAGTCGAAACTAGCGGGAGTCACCGGGGAGCTGTTTTTT. This sequence joins TRBV10-2 and TRBJ2-2, with TRBD2 matching 11 bases. This CDR3 spans 17 amino acids. Germline values: CDR1 WSHSY, CDR2 SAAADI. The junction had 4 bases not matched to a gene; V was cut back by 0 bases and J by 4 bases.